This T cell receptor beta chain derives from a study of cytomegalovirus exposure and HLA in healthy donors (dated by TCRdb to 2017 to 2019). Looking at the study overall: An earlier analysis of about 560 of the donors reported 276 Gb of sequence data and 95 million to 120 million unique TCR beta sequences obtained from about 179 million T cells. About 330 gigabases of sequencing data and about 92 million unique TCR sequences made up an early release that covered several hundred HLA-typed donors. The genetic ancestry cluster associated with self-reported Caucasian donors included around 76% of the 398 genotyped donors. The aim of the study was to test whether cataloging public T cell receptors could identify signatures of past pathogen exposure. The study profiled the T cell repertoires of 666 subjects by immunosequencing and related them to cytomegalovirus serostatus. A separate validation cohort of roughly 130 different subjects was used in addition to the approximately 640-subject first cohort. The study combined high-throughput TCR immunosequencing, statistical association of individual TCRs with disease status, and machine learning to predict cytomegalovirus infection status. A later analysis re-analyzed previously published TCR beta repertoires from 666 donors and added high-resolution HLA genotyping to study TCR occurrence patterns. In the later analysis, no new phenotypic data were used to find candidate immune exposures; instead, reliance was placed on TCR beta sequences and their occurrence across donors. To decide whether each TCR beta V gene segment behaved as functional or pseudogenic, an earlier analysis of 587 of the donors relied on high-throughput TCR beta sequencing. Donor age, sex, ethnicity and CMV serostatus were compiled alongside the repertoire data. Genome-wide SNP genotypes for about three fifths of the 666 donors were used in a later genetic analysis, which treated that subset as a discovery cohort. All discovery cohort repertoires had been generated using a single sequencing platform. Class I and class II HLA loci were covered by the typing at four-digit resolution. The number of typed donors differed by locus: roughly 629-640 for A, B, C, DRB1 and DQB1; some 540 for DQA1; 606 for DPA1; and some 430 for DPB1. Several DR-DQ haplotypes were handled as single units for association and clustering because linkage in the cohort was strong. Among around 400 genotyped donors of the cohort, an average of about 240,000 unique TCR beta nucleotide sequences was sequenced per donor, of which about 19% were non-productive. Study-wide conclusions, independent of this receptor: Because counts were too low, some 17 rarely observed V segments, including chromosome 9 orphons, were excluded from the earlier analysis of several hundred of the donors. In a later analysis, 16,951 TCR beta sequences were associated with specific HLA alleles at a false discovery rate of 0.05. A later analysis found that most CMV-associated TCR beta chains appeared HLA-restricted, with HLA associations seemingly driven largely by CMV exposure. A total of fewer than 200 TCR beta chains were listed by the study as associated with cytomegalovirus. Compared with the roughly 670-donor mean, donors in an Asian-associated ancestry cluster had fewer N-insertions in productive TCRs, according to a later genetic analysis. This cohort had only TCR beta chains sequenced, and the lack of alpha or paired-chain data limited which features could be detected. An earlier analysis of approximately 570 of the donors showed that most TCR beta V segments appeared in productive rearrangements either about 90% or about 30% of the time, which broadly matched IMGT annotations. When HLA alleles, especially DR and DQ, strongly co-occurred, TCR associations were difficult to assign to individual alleles. According to a later analysis, parvovirus B19, influenza, CMV and Epstein-Barr virus appeared linked to several top co-occurrence clusters. A few of the identified cytomegalovirus-associated TCR beta chains were confirmed in vitro to be specific for cytomegalovirus antigens. Most TCR sequences were observed very rarely across donors, whereas some public TCRs were present in many individuals. Compared with equally common non-associated chains, HLA-associated TCR beta chains in a later analysis were more clonally expanded and had lower generation probabilities. Presence/absence analyses assumed roughly uniform sequencing depth across donors, an assumption that may not hold. A further reported finding was that TCR beta sequences accurately predicted the HLA-A and HLA-B alleles for most subjects in the first cohort. CMV serostatus was the only immune exposure information available for the cohort. A later analysis found that TCR association rates varied across HLA loci, with DRB1 alleles showing the most associated TCRs and HLA-C alleles the fewest. The classifier was reported to diagnose cytomegalovirus status with high specificity and sensitivity in both the original and validation cohorts. Because HLA typing was unavailable for some donors at each locus, only the typed subset was used in association tests. The sequencing pipeline was judged likely to have produced a cluster of highly shared sequence variants as a technical artifact. A later genetic analysis associated a missense DCLRE1C variant with V-gene and J-gene trimming of TCR beta chains, and an independent cohort replicated the association. It was suggested by the authors that the approach could potentially be generalized to other disease states and immunological phenotypes. Some IMGT-functional V segments, including TRBV6-2 and TRBV6-3, could not be told apart with the 87-base-pair reads, so those segments were excluded. Linkage disequilibrium might explain the correlated functional status among segregating V segments, but an unknown experimental factor could not be excluded.

The receptor library was made with the immunoSEQ multiplex PCR assay. The multiplex PCR relied on a mix of 60 forward primers for TCR Vbeta segments and 13 reverse primers for TCR Jbeta segments. Amplification of the CDR3 region of rearranged TCR beta genes was performed with a multiplex PCR assay on genomic DNA. The Illumina HiSeq System was used to sequence the amplified TCR beta libraries as 87-base-pair reads. In the authors' own workflow: A later analysis tallied 75 million to 85 million unique TCR beta chains across the 666 repertoires, and some 12 million of those chains were shared by two or more donors. Raw reads were error-corrected and collapsed into unique sequences by a nearest-neighbor algorithm in which closely related sequences were merged to remove PCR and sequencing errors. Alignment of CDR3 sequences to IMGT reference sequences was used to assign V, D and J gene segments. For a sequence to be retained, a match of at least six nucleotides to both a V gene segment and a J gene segment was required. A rearrangement was called productive if the CDR3 had no stop codons and remained in frame with V and J, and every other rearrangement was called non-productive. CDR3 was defined by IMGT convention, running from the second conserved V-encoded cysteine to the conserved J-encoded phenylalanine. The earlier analysis of some 580 of the donors excluded any sequence lacking an unambiguous match to a single V gene segment. In an earlier analysis of 587 of the donors, V segments were called functional above 56.7% productive rearrangements and were called segregating when the between-donor standard deviation exceeded 5%. To diagnose cytomegalovirus status from the catalog of TCR beta chain sequences, a statistical classification framework was built. In a later analysis, V and J genes were assigned by comparing TCR nucleotide sequences against IMGT/GENE-DB human TR gene sequences. The TCRdist pipeline was used in a later analysis to assign CDR3 sequences and most-parsimonious VDJ recombination scenarios. In a later analysis, each TCR beta chain was defined by its CDR3 amino acid sequence together with its V-gene family, and reads lacking a unique V-gene family were excluded. A later analysis removed 450 to 600 highly shared, low-generation-probability nucleotide sequences to deal with suspected cross-contamination and a sequencing artifact. A later analysis calculated a clonal expansion index for each public chain from normalized within-repertoire ranks of inferred template counts. Generation probabilities in a later analysis came from a VDJ recombination model fitted to out-of-frame rearrangements, and those results were checked against IGoR. In a later analysis, hypergeometric tests were used to score TCR-TCR, TCR-HLA and TCR-CMV co-occurrence, with a repertoire-size bias correction applied to TCR pairs. A later analysis estimated false discovery rates by permuting HLA or CMV assignments 20 times. In a later analysis, co-occurring TCRs were grouped using DBSCAN, and TCRdist sequence similarity was added for clustering within HLA-allele-positive subsets. Repertoires with fewer than 30,000 or more than 120,000 public chains were left out of co-occurrence clustering, as were four to six repertoires with anomalous nucleotide sharing. TCRdb took this table from immuneACCESS and kept in-frame rearrangements with V and J called. Such tables lack part of the clones; where checked against another copy, unresolved V genes explain under half of the gap, and the rest is unexplained. That table furnishes V, J and clone size, whereas the DNA furnished D and trimming. A total of 90,000 to 130,000 clones appear in this sample, over 60% of them only once. The biggest ten clones account for 4.8% of the sample.

CDR1 ENHRY and CDR2 SYGVKD are derived from the germline V gene. V loses 4 bases at its end and J loses 4 bases; junction bases beyond the gene matches: 11. Measured from the cysteine to the phenylalanine, the CDR3 is 16 residues long. CDR3 DNA only is kept here, 48 bases in frame from base 1. This clone was found once. Its antigen target is currently unknown. No base quality information exists; no much larger clone differs at one position. The cohort was made up of 666 healthy bone marrow donors. At the time of sampling, all cohort members were nominally healthy, though unrecorded immune exposures were likely present. The donor tested CMV seropositive and was one of the 289 seropositive cohort members. A peripheral blood sample was collected from each donor, and TCR beta sequencing was performed on peripheral blood mononuclear cells. The Qiagen DNeasy Blood Extraction Kit was used to extract genomic DNA from the blood cell samples.

The sample taken for sequencing was PBMCs. The clonotype was recovered from a man aged 25 to 40 in good health and CMV-seropositive. The sequence is built from TRBV10-3 and TRBJ2-5, with 8 bases in between that match TRBD2. The encoded CDR3 is CAISARGAGVSETQYF. The DNA sequence is given as TGTGCCATCAGTGCCAGGGGAGCGGGGGTTTCAGAGACCCAGTACTTC.